This TCR beta chain comes out of a study of T cell responses to AZD1222 COVID-19 vaccine. This CDR3 contains 15 residues. Trimming took off 5 bases at V and 5 bases at J, with 16 bases between the two ends. CDR1 MNHEY and CDR2 SVGEGT come from the germline V gene. Concerning this clone itself: Its cognate antigen is unknown.

Overall study findings and caveats: Clonal diversity was possibly underestimated; the donors were predominantly white British and more often female. When two AZD1222 doses had been given, Spike-specific TCR breadth and depth rose.

Libraries were prepared by immunoSEQ multiplex PCR; TCRdb keeps only in-frame clonotypes and omits some of them. The table shows about 110,000 clones, with around 87% occurring only once. This clonotype was obtained from an adult who received the AZD1222 COVID-19 vaccine. The chain combines TRBV6-2 or TRBV6-3 with TRBJ2-1; possible D gene TRBD1, 6 bases. The sequencing used peripheral blood, collected 28 days after the second AZD1222 dose. CDR3 region: CASSAPGAKNNEQFF. The CDR3 nucleotides are TGTGCCAGCAGTGCGCCAGGGGCGAAAAACAATGAGCAGTTCTTC.